The 8 T cell receptor beta chains given below trace back to one sample, sequenced in a study of neurological immune-mediated disorders (dated by TCRdb to between 2017 and 2020). Libraries were prepared through 5' RACE. Sequencing instrument: Illumina HiSeq 2500. TCRdb trimmed public reads at Q25 via fastp, called clones via MiXCR and kept in-frame beta chains. A single entry per CDR3 protein holds the most common genes and DNA from its merged rows. Across this sample there are tens of thousands of distinct CDR3 sequences, with 4% to 6% seen only once. Jointly, the top ten make up roughly 7% of the sample. Sequencing used PBMCs. The receptors were gathered from a man between 18 and 35 years old with multiple sclerosis.

This clonotype came up many times. Sequence at one end of the junction differs from germline and may be a read error. The chain combines TRBV2 with TRBJ1-6, with D perhaps matching TRBD1 (5 bases). CDR1 SNHLY and CDR2 FYNNEI come from the germline V gene. The CDR3 sequence is 14 residues long. The CDR3 spells CARSGSGGNSPLNF. CDR3 nucleotides: TGTGCCAGATCCGGGTCGGGGGGTAATTCACCCCTCAACTTT. Filled out from reference TRBV2 and TRBJ1-6, the complete variable domain reads EPEVTQTPSHQVTQMGQEVILRCVPISNHLYFYWYRQILGQKVEFLVSFYNNEISEKSEIFDDQFSVERPDGSNFTLKIRSTKLEDSAMYFCARSGSGGNSPLNFGNGTRLTVT.

In this sample, this clonotype turned up a few times. A much larger clone differs from this one at a single base, so this may be a read error. The chain joins TRBV20-1 to TRBJ2-7; the D gene is possibly TRBD1 (5 bases). Germline V lookup: CDR1 DFQATT, CDR2 SNEGSKA (reference sequence). V gave up 4 bases and J gave up 6 bases, with 7 bases separating them. CDR3 length: 10 amino acids. CDR3 in amino acids: CSAIGAEQYF. The CDR3 DNA sequence: TGCAGTGCTATAGGGGCCGAGCAGTACTTC.

This clonotype came up many times. The chain employs TRBV20-1 and TRBJ2-7; 9 bases agree with TRBD1. Germline CDR1 and CDR2: DFQATT and SNEGSKA (reference sequence). Losses at the gene ends were 5 bases for V and 3 bases for J; bases not matched to a gene: 5. This CDR3 contains 13 residues. CDR3 sequence: CSAGQGRNYEQYF. DNA of the CDR3: TGCAGTGCTGGACAGGGGAGGAACTACGAGCAGTACTTC.

This clonotype was observed many times. The chain recombines TRBV5-5 with TRBJ2-6; perhaps TRBD1 as D (5 bases). The CDR3 totals 15 residues. Germline CDR1 reads SGHKS; CDR2 reads YYEKEE (reference sequence). The V end lost 2 bases, the J end lost 1 base, and 7 bases lay between the germline ends. Here the CDR3 reads CASSFQGSGANVLTF. For the CDR3, the DNA is TGTGCCAGCAGCTTTCAGGGTTCTGGGGCCAACGTCCTGACTTTC.

This clonotype has ten or more counts. This chain joins TRBV5-1 and TRBJ2-3, with D perhaps TRBD1 (7 bases). The germline V gene encodes CDR1 SGHRS and CDR2 YFSETQ. The V end was cut by 4 bases, the J end by 6 bases, with 15 bases between. The CDR3 totals 14 residues. The CDR3 region has the DNA TGCGCCAGCAGCGATAAGCAGGGGGGCGATACGCAGTATTTT. Protein sequence: CASSDKQGGDTQYF.

This clonotype was observed many times. The gene calls are TRBV20-1 and TRBJ2-3, with 12 bases aligning to TRBD2. Germline CDR1 reads DFQATT; CDR2 reads SNEGSKA (reference sequence). V trimming: 3 bases; J trimming: 6 bases; junction bases outside the gene matches: 10. The CDR3 contains 16 residues. CDR3 bases: TGCAGTGCTAGTCTCACTAGCGGGGGGCGTCGGGATACGCAGTATTTT. It is translated as CSASLTSGGRRDTQYF.

This clonotype has ten or more counts. The rearrangement links TRBV25-1 to TRBJ1-2; 7 nucleotides agree with TRBD1. The CDR3 covers 16 residues. V lost 6 bases and J lost 1; bases outside the gene matches: 11. CDR1 MGHDK and CDR2 SYGVNS come from the germline V gene. The CDR3: CASRATGLKSNYGYTF. CDR3 nucleotides: TGTGCCAGCAGAGCGACAGGGTTGAAGAGTAACTATGGCTACACCTTC.

This clonotype was seen repeatedly, ten times or more. The rearrangement links TRBV2 to TRBJ2-7; D is perhaps TRBD1 or TRBD2 (6 bases each). V was pared by 0 bases and J by 2 bases, with 8 bases between. Germline V CDR1 and CDR2: SNHLY, FYNNEI. This CDR3 region has 14 residues. The CDR3 protein is CASSEAGGPYEQYF. As DNA, the CDR3 is TGTGCCAGCAGTGAAGCGGGGGGCCCCTACGAGCAGTACTTC.